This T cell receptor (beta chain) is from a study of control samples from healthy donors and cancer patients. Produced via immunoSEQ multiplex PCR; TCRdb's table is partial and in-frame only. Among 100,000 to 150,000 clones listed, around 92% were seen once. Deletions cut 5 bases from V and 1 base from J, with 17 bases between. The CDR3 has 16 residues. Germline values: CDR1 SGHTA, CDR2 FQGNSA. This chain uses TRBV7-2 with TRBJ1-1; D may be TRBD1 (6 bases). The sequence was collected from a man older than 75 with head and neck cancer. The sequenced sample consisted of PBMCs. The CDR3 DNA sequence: TGTGCCAGCAGCCCACAGGGTATGGTGGGGAACACTGAAGCTTTCTTT. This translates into CASSPQGMVGNTEAFF.